This TCR beta chain originates from a study of vaccination and CD4 T cells after COVID-19. At the level of the study: Each control culture was treated with a CEFX pool, an HIV-1 Nef pool, or no peptide.

The CDR3 loop spans 16 amino acids. Trimming stripped 1 base from V and 2 bases from J, with 15 bases between. The germline V gene has CDR1 SGHNT and CDR2 YENEEA. The treatment: roughly ten-day PBMC culture with coronavirus spike peptide pools or control peptides (ViraFEST assay). Those CD4+ T cells from the unexposed donor predate the COVID-19 pandemic (2011-2018). Of note for this clonotype: Its matching antigen is unknown.

Sequencing of cultured CD4+ T cell DNA used the Oncomine TCR Beta short-read assay. After culture, CD4+ T cells served as the source for genomic DNA extraction. A single record per CDR3 protein comes from TCRdb applying MiXCR to the PCR reads. This sample has fewer than 8,500 distinct CDR3 sequences; approximately 55% occur once, and the top ten carry approximately 30%. The J gene is TRBJ2-7, the V gene TRBV11-3; D ambiguous. The sample comprised CD4+ T cells from blood, cultured in vitro. The TCR comes from a human donor in good health. The CDR3 loop is CASSLVLTPKTYEQYF. In nucleotides, the CDR3 is TGTGCCAGCAGCTTAGTTTTGACTCCTAAAACCTACGAGCAGTACTTC.